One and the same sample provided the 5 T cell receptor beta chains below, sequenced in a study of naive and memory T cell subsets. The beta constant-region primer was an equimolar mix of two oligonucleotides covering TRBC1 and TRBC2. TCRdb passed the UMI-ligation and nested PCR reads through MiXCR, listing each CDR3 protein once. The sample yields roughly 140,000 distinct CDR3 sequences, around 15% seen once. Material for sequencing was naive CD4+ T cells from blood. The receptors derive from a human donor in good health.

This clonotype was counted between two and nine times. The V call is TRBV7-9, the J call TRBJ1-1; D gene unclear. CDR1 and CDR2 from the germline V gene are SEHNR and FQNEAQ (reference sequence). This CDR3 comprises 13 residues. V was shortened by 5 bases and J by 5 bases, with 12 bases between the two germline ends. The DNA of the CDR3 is TGTGCCAGCAGCCCCCAAAGGGTTACTGAAGCTTTCTTT. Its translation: CASSPQRVTEAFF.

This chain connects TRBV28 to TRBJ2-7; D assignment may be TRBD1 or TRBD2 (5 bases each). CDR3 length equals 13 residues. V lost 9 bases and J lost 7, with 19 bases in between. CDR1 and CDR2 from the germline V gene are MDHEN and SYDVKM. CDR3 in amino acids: CASGSVTWGEQYF. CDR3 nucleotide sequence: TGTGCCAGTGGGTCAGTCACCTGGGGGGAGCAGTACTTC.

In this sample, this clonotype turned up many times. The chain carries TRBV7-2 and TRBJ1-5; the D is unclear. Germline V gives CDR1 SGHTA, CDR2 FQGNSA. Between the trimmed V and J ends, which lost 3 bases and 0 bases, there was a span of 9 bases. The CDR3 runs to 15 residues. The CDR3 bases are TGTGCCAGCAGCTTGAGGACTGGTAGCAATCAGCCCCAGCATTTT. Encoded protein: CASSLRTGSNQPQHF. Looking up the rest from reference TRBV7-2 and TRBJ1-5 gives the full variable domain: GAGVSQSPSNKVTEKGKDVELRCDPISGHTALYWYRQSLGQGLEFLIYFQGNSAPDKSGLPSDRFSAERTGGSVSTLTIQRTQQEDSAVYLCASSLRTGSNQPQHFGDGTRLSIL.

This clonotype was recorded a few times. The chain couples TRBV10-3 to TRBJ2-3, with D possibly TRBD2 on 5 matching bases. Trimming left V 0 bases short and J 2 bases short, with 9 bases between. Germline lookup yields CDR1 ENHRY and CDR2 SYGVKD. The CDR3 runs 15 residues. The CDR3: CAISESATITDTQYF. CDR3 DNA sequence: TGTGCCATCAGTGAGTCGGCGACTATCACAGATACGCAGTATTTT.

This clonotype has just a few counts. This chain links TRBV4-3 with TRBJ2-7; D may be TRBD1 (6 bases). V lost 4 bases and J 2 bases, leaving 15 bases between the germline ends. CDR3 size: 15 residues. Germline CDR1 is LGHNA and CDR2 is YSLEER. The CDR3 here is CASSRTGSGTYEQYF. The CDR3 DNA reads TGCGCCAGCAGCCGCACAGGGTCGGGTACCTACGAGCAGTACTTC.